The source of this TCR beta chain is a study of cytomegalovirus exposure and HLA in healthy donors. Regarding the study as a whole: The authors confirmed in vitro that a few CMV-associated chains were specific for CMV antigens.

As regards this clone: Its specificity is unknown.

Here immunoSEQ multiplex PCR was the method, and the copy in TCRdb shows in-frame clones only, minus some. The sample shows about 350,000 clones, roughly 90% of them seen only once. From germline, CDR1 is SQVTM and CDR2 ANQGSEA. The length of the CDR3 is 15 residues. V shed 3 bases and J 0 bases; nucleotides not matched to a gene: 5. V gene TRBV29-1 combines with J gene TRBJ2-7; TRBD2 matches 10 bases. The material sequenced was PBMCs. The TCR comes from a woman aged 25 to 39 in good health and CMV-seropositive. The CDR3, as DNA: TGCAGCGTTGAGAGCGGGAGGGGGAGCTCCTACGAGCAGTACTTC. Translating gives CSVESGRGSSYEQYF.